This T cell receptor (beta chain) was captured by sequencing in a study of shared clonotypes between healthy human individuals. Remarks on this clone: Its antigen is not known.

Naive CD8 cells lacked CD45RO, underwent positive selection for CCR7 and left out terminally differentiated effector memory CD45RA+ cells. Germline V gene lookup returns CDR1 MNHNS and CDR2 SASEGT. This CDR3 has 17 amino acids. Losses at the gene ends were 2 bases for V and 2 bases for J; bases not matched to a gene: 8. Study-wide points: Tissue TCR repertoires likely differ from these blood-only repertoires.

TCRdb keeps only in-frame clones here, not all; method: immunoSEQ multiplex PCR. This table holds millions of clones, about 95% found once. The chain couples TRBV6-1 to TRBJ1-5, with 8 bases identical to TRBD1. This TCR was recovered from a man aged 18 to 30 in good health. What was sequenced was naive CD8+ T cells sorted from blood. The CDR3 region has the DNA TGTGCCAGCAGTGAACTGGACAGGGTGTTTGGCAATCAGCCCCAGCATTTT. It translates to CASSELDRVFGNQPQHF.